This TCR beta chain was documented in a study of T cells after posttransplantation cyclophosphamide. Overall study findings and caveats: After PTCy, TRB diversity resembled that of CNI/methotrexate controls. Blood and skin or GI T cell repertoires showed limited TRB overlap. Later post-transplant blood repertoires were often dominated by donor CD8+ memory clones.

The related graft donor's blood sample was taken on the day of bone marrow donation. Many counts were recorded for this clone. The antigen remains undetermined. V was clipped by 1 base and J by 6 bases; unmatched bases: 5. CDR1 is GTSNPN and CDR2 is SVGIG in the germline V gene (reference sequence). This CDR3 has 16 residues. The assay was immunoSEQ multiplex PCR, and TCRdb's table has in-frame clones only and misses some. This repertoire holds approximately 24,000 clones, and none appear only once. Sequencing was performed on PBMCs. V is TRBV30 and J is TRBJ2-1, with 14 bases fitting TRBD2. This TCR derives from a man aged 45-65 years in good health, CMV-negative, and a related stem cell transplant donor. The CDR3 region has the DNA TGTGCCTGGAGTGCGGCGGGACTAGCGGGAGTCAATGAGCAGTTCTTC. It codes for CAWSAAGLAGVNEQFF.